This TCR beta chain was identified in a study of blood T cell repertoires in COVID-19. At the level of the study: The United States, Italy and Spain were the sources of the acute and convalescent COVID-19 samples.

Germline assignment: CDR1 MNHEY and CDR2 SVGAGI. V was clipped by 2 bases and J by 8 bases; unmatched bases: 8. The CDR3 has 15 residues. Only in-frame clones appear in the TCRdb table, and some are missing; sequencing was by immunoSEQ multiplex PCR. This sample carries 250,000 to 300,000 clones, about 89% of them seen once, and the ten largest clones take 1.5%. What was sequenced was peripheral blood. This sequence joins TRBV6-5 and TRBJ1-2, with 10 bases lining up with TRBD1. The TCR originated in a middle-aged woman who had recovered from COVID-19. The CDR3 region is CASSYHGTGEGGYTF. The CDR3 nucleotides are TGTGCCAGCAGTTACCACGGGACAGGGGAAGGCGGCTACACCTTC.